This record covers a single T cell receptor (beta chain). Antigen unknown. These data belong to a study of response to subunit inactivated influenza vaccine. Notes on the study in general: Authors proposed each seasonal influenza vaccination draws in few new T cells.

The CDR3 is made up of 15 amino acids. CDR1 is SGHKS, CDR2 YYEKEE, per germline (reference sequence). V lost 4 bases and J lost 0, with 11 bases in between. TCRdb used MiXCR to reprocess the RT-PCR reads, holding one entry per CDR3 protein. The table records hundreds of thousands of distinct CDR3 sequences, roughly 20% of them present only once. The sequencing used PBMCs from blood, collected 5 to 6 days after vaccination. The source of this sequence is a man aged 50 to 59 who received an inactivated influenza vaccine. The gene calls are TRBV5-5 and TRBJ1-3; possible D gene TRBD1, 6 bases. The CDR3 protein is CASSRGDNSGNTIYF. Written as DNA, the CDR3 is TGTGCCAGCAGCCGTGGGGACAACTCTGGAAACACCATATATTTT.